This T cell receptor (beta chain) appears in the sequencing data of a study of T-cell memory formation after mild COVID-19. Study-level information: In these data, TCR clusters were largely donor specific.

This CDR3 has 15 amino acids. V was pared by 5 bases and J by 6 bases, with 21 bases between. Germline loops: CDR1 SGHDT, CDR2 YYEEEE. Notes on the study in general: Clones that shrank (day 15 to 85) were balanced CD4/CD8, whereas later expanders leaned CD4+.

Libraries for TCRalpha and TCRbeta carried sample barcodes and unique molecular identifiers via 5'RACE. In TCRdb, the 5' RACE reads were re-called with MiXCR into one record per CDR3 protein. The sample yields approximately 290,000 distinct CDR3 sequences, just under 20% seen once. Points on this clonotype: Its antigen is currently unknown.

This sequence joins TRBV5-6 and TRBJ2-7; D ambiguous. The sample comprised PBMCs or a T cell subset sorted from them (not recorded which). The sequence derives from a man aged 18 to 35 who had mild COVID-19 (a few samples of this study predate the infection). Cell type and time point are not known. CDR3 in DNA: TGTGCCAGCAGTCTCAGCAGAGAACCCCCTATCGAGCAGTACTTC. Protein: CASSLSREPPIEQYF. The full variable domain, completed using reference TRBV5-6 and TRBJ2-7, is DAGVTQSPTHLIKTRGQQVTLRCSPKSGHDTVSWYQQALGQGPQFIFQYYEEEERQRGNFPDRFSGHQFPNYSSELNVNALLLGDSALYLCASSLSREPPIEQYFGPGTRLTVT.